This T cell receptor beta chain was sequenced during a study of T-cell reconstitution after alpha-beta-depleted transplantation in children. Trimming removed 5 bases at V and 2 bases at J, with 10 bases between. Germline lookup yields CDR1 SGDLS and CDR2 YYNGEE. This CDR3 region has 14 residues. Unique molecular identifiers were incorporated during preparation of the TCRbeta library. MiXCR was run by TCRdb on the PCR reads, yielding one entry per CDR3 protein. The profile shows 200,000 to 250,000 distinct CDR3 sequences, 9.5% to 13% of them singletons. Study-wide results and limits: High day-60 TCRbeta diversity in some patients came from surviving recipient T cells and thymic progenitors. Several hundred expanded graft clones reportedly gave rise to the alpha-beta T cells present about two months after transplant. Diversity and T-cell counts at one year after transplant derived mostly from new T cells.

The table lists this clonotype with many counts. Its antigen is undetermined. The material was PBMCs, obtained before TCRalphabeta/CD19-depleted stem cell transplant. V and J are TRBV9 and TRBJ2-2; D remains unclear. The clonotype comes from a child younger than two with acute myeloid leukemia, due to receive a stem cell transplant. CDR3 sequence: CASRSRVNTGELFF. The CDR3 DNA reads TGTGCCAGCAGAAGTCGGGTTAACACCGGGGAGCTGTTTTTT.